Below, one T cell receptor beta chain is given with its context. Its antigen is unidentified. CD4+ T cell isolation took place after 10 days of culture. Everyone in the study got two shots of either the BNT162b2 or mRNA-1273 vaccine. Replacing half the medium with IL-2 medium was done on days 3 and 7. This specimen belongs to a study of vaccination effects on CD4 cells after COVID-19. Overall study context: The second dose preceded post-vaccine samples by a median of 72 days. Researchers reported culturing 2 million to 2.5 million PBMC in each well, adding 8 to 10 IU/ml IL-2 and around 10 ug/ml peptides. Study-wide findings and caveats: Late post-vaccination samples showed marked contraction of infection- and vaccine-induced clones.

The CDR3 has 16 amino acids. Germline lookup yields CDR1 MGHRA and CDR2 YSYEKL. The V segment lost 3 bases and the J segment 11 bases; nucleotides outside the gene matches: 13. TCRdb's copy holds only in-frame clones and misses some; the assay was immunoSEQ multiplex PCR. The table records just over 55,000 clones, approximately 81% of them present only once. Specimen: CD4+ T cells from PBMCs cultured without peptide, collected after COVID-19 vaccination. The TCR comes from a human donor who received a COVID-19 vaccine. V and J are TRBV4-1 and TRBJ1-1, with TRBD1 matching 12 bases. Here the CDR3 DNA reads TGCGCCAGCAGCCACCAACTCAGGGACAGGGGGCTTGGGGCTTTCTTT. Translated, it gives CASSHQLRDRGLGAFF.